These 5 T cell receptor beta chains came from one sample sequenced in a study of Ad26.COV2.S vaccination and SARS-CoV-2 variants. Treatment: approximately 18 received Ad26.COV2.S at low or high dose, single or two shots; roughly five received placebo; per-sample allocation not given. Samples analyzed were those drawn on day 63 after the first vaccine or placebo injection. This table comes from immunoSEQ multiplex PCR, and its TCRdb copy is limited to in-frame clones, with some not included. Of about 500,000 clones listed, about nine tenths are singletons. Sequenced material: peripheral blood, taken in a trial of Ad26.COV2.S vaccine versus placebo. These receptor sequences come from a person between 18 and 59 years old who received the Ad26.COV2.S COVID-19 vaccine or a placebo.

The J gene is TRBJ2-7, the V gene TRBV7-2; TRBD2 agrees at 12 bases. This CDR3 region has 15 residues. From germline, CDR1 is SGHTA and CDR2 FQGNSA. Unmatched junction bases numbered 5, after V lost 5 bases and J lost 3 bases. CDR3 loop: CASSPGLAGRYEQYF. CDR3 nucleotides: TGTGCCAGCAGCCCAGGACTAGCGGGACGCTACGAGCAGTACTTC.

This rearrangement joins TRBV2 to TRBJ2-1, with D possibly called TRBD1 or TRBD2 (5 bases each). Trimming removed 0 bases at V and 3 bases at J, with 15 bases between. CDR3 length: 17 amino acids. Germline assignment: CDR1 SNHLY and CDR2 FYNNEI. CDR3 sequence (DNA): TGTGCCAGCAGTGAAGCGCAAGGGACGCTTTACTACAATGAGCAGTTCTTC. It encodes CASSEAQGTLYYNEQFF. The full variable domain, completed using reference TRBV2 and TRBJ2-1, is EPEVTQTPSHQVTQMGQEVILRCVPISNHLYFYWYRQILGQKVEFLVSFYNNEISEKSEIFDDQFSVERPDGSNFTLKIRSTKLEDSAMYFCASSEAQGTLYYNEQFFGPGTRLTVL.

The chain employs TRBV6-2 or TRBV6-3 and TRBJ1-1; unclear D gene. V was clipped by 5 bases and J by 5 bases, with 15 bases between them. This CDR3 contains 14 residues. Germline V gene lookup returns CDR1 MNHEY and CDR2 SVGEGT. In DNA form, the CDR3 reads TGTGCCAGCAGTCCGCGGGAATTCTGGACTGAAGCTTTCTTT. Its protein product is CASSPREFWTEAFF.

J is TRBJ2-2 and V is TRBV19; no clear D gene. CDR1 is LNHDA and CDR2 is SQIVND in the germline V gene (reference sequence). V gave up 0 bases and J gave up 7 bases, with 6 bases separating them. The CDR3 loop spans 13 amino acids. CDR3 bases: TGTGCCAGTAGTATAGATCTCGACGGGGAGCTGTTTTTT. This sequence encodes CASSIDLDGELFF.

This clone was seen just once. V gene TRBV11-3 combines with J gene TRBJ2-3, with 9 bases aligning to TRBD2. The CDR3 loop spans 13 amino acids. Trimming took 0 bases from V and 11 from J; bases not matched to a gene: 3. Germline V lookup: CDR1 SGHNT, CDR2 YENEEA. The CDR3 sequence is CASSLDLAGMQYF. CDR3 nucleotide sequence: TGTGCCAGCAGCTTAGACCTAGCGGGAATGCAGTATTTT.